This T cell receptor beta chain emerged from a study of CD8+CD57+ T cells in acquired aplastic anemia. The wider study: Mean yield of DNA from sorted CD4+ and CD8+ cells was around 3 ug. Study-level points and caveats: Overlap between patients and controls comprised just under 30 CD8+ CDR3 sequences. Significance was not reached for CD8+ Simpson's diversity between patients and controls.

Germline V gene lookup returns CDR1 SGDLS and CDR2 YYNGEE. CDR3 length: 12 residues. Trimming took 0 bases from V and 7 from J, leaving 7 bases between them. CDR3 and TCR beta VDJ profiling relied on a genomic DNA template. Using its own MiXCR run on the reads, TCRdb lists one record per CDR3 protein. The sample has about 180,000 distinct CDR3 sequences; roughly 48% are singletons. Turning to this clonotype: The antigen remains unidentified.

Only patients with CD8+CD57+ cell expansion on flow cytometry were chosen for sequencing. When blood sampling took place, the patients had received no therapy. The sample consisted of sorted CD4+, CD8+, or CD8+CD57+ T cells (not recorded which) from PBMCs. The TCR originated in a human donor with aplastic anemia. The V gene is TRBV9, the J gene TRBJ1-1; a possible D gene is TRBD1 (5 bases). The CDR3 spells CASSVADSEAFF. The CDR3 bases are TGTGCCAGCAGCGTAGCCGACAGTGAAGCTTTCTTT.